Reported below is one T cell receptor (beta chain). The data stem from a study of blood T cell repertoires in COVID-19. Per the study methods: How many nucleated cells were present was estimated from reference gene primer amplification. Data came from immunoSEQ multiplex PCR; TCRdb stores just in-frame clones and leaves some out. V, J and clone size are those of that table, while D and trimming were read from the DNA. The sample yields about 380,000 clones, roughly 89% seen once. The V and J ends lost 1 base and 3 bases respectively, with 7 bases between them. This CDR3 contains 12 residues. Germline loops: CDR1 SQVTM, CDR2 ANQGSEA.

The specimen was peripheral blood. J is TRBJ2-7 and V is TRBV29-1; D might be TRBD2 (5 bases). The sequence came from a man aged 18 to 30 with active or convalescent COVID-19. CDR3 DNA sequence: TGCAGCGTTGAAGGGGCGGGCTACGAGCAGTACTTC. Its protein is CSVEGAGYEQYF.